A single sample is the source of the 5 T cell receptor beta chains below, sequenced in a study of cytotoxic CD8 clonotypes in ibrutinib-treated CLL. TCRdb's table, derived via immunoSEQ multiplex PCR, lists solely in-frame clones and lacks some. The sample has 110,000 to 150,000 clones, approximately 80% seen once. The sequencing here drew on PBMCs, taken after 24 months of ibrutinib treatment. These receptor sequences come from a human donor with chronic lymphocytic leukemia.

This clone was detected only once. The chain couples TRBV11-2 to TRBJ2-2; perhaps D is TRBD1 or TRBD2 (5 bases each). This CDR3 has 14 amino acids. The germline V and J ends were trimmed by 5 bases and 3 bases, with 10 bases remaining between them. Per the germline V gene, CDR1 is SGHAT and CDR2 is FQNNGV. The CDR3 DNA reads as TGTGCCAGCAGCCCCGGGACGGACACCGGGGAGCTGTTTTTT. It is translated as CASSPGTDTGELFF.

This chain connects TRBV5-1 to TRBJ2-2; D perhaps matches TRBD2 (6 bases). The CDR3 consists of 16 residues. Germline lookup yields CDR1 SGHRS and CDR2 YFSETQ. Trimming left V 4 bases short and J 1 base short, with 14 bases between. Written as DNA, the CDR3 is TGCGCCAGCAGCCCGGAGGGCAGAGTGAACACCGGGGAGCTGTTTTTT. It specifies CASSPEGRVNTGELFF. The complete variable domain, with remaining parts taken from reference TRBV5-1 and TRBJ2-2, reads KAGVTQTPRYLIKTRGQQVTLSCSPISGHRSVSWYQQTPGQGLQFLFEYFSETQRNKGNFPGRFSGRQFSNSRSEMNVSTLELGDSALYLCASSPEGRVNTGELFFGEGSRLTVL.

The V and J genes are TRBV6-5 and TRBJ2-7; D assignment may be TRBD1 or TRBD2 (5 bases each). Germline V gene sequence: CDR1 MNHEY, CDR2 SVGAGI. The CDR3 covers 15 residues. V lost 7 bases and J lost 2, with 18 bases in between. CDR3 nucleotide sequence: TGTGCCAGCACCTCCCCGCCGGGACGCCCCTACGAGCAGTACTTC. It encodes CASTSPPGRPYEQYF.

This clone was detected only a few times. The chain is built from TRBV7-9 and TRBJ2-7; no definite D call. The V and J ends lost 5 bases and 6 bases respectively, with 14 bases between them. In germline, CDR1 is SEHNR, CDR2 FQNEAQ (reference sequence). There are 13 residues in the CDR3. DNA of the CDR3: TGTGCCAGCAGCCCCGACTGGGGAAGCGAGCAGTACTTC. This encodes CASSPDWGSEQYF.

This clone appeared once. The J gene is TRBJ2-7, the V gene TRBV6-5; no clear D gene. V dropped 2 bases and J dropped 4 bases, with 12 bases sitting between them. Per the germline V gene, CDR1 is MNHEY and CDR2 is SVGAGI. CDR3 length: 14 residues. CDR3 sequence: CASSYGPPGYEQYF. The CDR3 DNA sequence: TGTGCCAGCAGTTACGGGCCCCCCGGGTACGAGCAGTACTTC.